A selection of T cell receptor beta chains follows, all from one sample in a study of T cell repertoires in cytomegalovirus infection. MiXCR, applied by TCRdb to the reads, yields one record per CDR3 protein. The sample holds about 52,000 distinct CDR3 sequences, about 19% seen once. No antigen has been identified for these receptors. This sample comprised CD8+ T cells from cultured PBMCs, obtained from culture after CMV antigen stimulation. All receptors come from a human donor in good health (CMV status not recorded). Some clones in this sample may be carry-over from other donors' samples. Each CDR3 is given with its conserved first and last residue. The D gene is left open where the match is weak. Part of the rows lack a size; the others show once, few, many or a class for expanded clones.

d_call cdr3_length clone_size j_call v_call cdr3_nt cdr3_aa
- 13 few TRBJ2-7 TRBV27 TGTGCCAGCAGTTTATCACGGGCAAACGAGCAGTACTTC CASSLSRANEQYF
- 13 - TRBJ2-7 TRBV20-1 TGCAGTGCTAGGGGGGGGCAGGCTAACGAGCAGTACTTC CSARGGQANEQYF
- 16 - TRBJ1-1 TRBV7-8 TGTGCCAGCAGCGCGTTTAGGGGGGAGAAGGACACTGAAGCTTTCTTT CASSAFRGEKDTEAFF
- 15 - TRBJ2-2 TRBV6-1 TGTGCCAGCAGTGTCTGGGGGCCGAACACCGGGGAGCTGTTTTTT CASSVWGPNTGELFF
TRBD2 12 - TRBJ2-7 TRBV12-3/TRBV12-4 TGTGCCAGCAGGTCCGGGGGGAACGAGCAGTACTTC CASRSGGNEQYF
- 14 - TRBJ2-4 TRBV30 TGTGCCTGGAGTGTAGGAGGGTCCAAAAACATTCAGTACTTC CAWSVGGSKNIQYF
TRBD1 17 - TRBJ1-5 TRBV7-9 TGTGCCAGCAGCTTAATCCCGGGACAGGGGGCGGATCAGCCCCAGCATTTT CASSLIPGQGADQPQHF
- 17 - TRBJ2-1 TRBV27 TGTGCCAGCAGTTTAAGCCTAGGACCGCTCTTCTACAATGAGCAGTTCTTC CASSLSLGPLFYNEQFF
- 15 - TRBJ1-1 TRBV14 TGTGCCAGCAGCCAAGATAAGGGGCTGAACACTGAAGCTTTCTTT CASSQDKGLNTEAFF
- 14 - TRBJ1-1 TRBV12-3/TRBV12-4 TGTGCCAGCAGTTTAGGAGACCTTAACACTGAAGCTTTCTTT CASSLGDLNTEAFF
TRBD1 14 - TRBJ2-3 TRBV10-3 TGTGCCATCAGCGCCCAGGGGGACACAGATACGCAGTATTTT CAISAQGDTDTQYF
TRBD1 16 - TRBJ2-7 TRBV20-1 TGCAGTGCTAGAGATCTTGGGGGACAGCCTTCCTACGAGCAGTACTTC CSARDLGGQPSYEQYF
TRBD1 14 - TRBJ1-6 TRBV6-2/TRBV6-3 TGTGCCAGCAGCTGGACAGGGGTTAATTCACCCCTCCACTTT CASSWTGVNSPLHF
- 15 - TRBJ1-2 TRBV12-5 TGTGCTAGTGGCCAACCTCCTGGACGGTCCTATGGCTACACCTTC CASGQPPGRSYGYTF
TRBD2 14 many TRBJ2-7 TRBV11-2 TGTGCCAGCAGCTTAGCGGGGGGCTCCTACGAGCAGTACTTC CASSLAGGSYEQYF
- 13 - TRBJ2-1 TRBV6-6 TGTGCCAGCAGTTACCAGGGTATCGATGAGCAGTTCTTC CASSYQGIDEQFF